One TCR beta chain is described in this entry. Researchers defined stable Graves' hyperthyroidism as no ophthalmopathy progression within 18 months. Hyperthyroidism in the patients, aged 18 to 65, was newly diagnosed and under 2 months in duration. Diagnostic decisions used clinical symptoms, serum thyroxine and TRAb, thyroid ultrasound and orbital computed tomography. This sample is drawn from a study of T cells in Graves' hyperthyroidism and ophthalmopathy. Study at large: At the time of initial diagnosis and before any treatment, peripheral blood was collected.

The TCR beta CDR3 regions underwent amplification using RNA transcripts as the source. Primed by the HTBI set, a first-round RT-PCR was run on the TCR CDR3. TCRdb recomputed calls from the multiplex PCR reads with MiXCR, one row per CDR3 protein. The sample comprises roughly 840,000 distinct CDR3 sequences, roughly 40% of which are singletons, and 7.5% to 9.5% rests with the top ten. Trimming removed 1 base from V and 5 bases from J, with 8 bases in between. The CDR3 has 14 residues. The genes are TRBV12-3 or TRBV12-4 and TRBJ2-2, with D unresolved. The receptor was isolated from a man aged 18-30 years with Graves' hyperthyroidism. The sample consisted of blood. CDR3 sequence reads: CASSLVDFTGELFF. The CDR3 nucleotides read TGTGCCAGCAGTTTAGTAGATTTTACCGGGGAGCTGTTTTTT.